This T cell receptor beta chain came from a study of T cell responses to AZD1222 COVID-19 vaccine. Study results and limitations: Clonal diversity was possibly underestimated, and white British individuals and females predominated among donors. The reported proportion of spike-specific TCRs targeting unmutated variant regions was nearly half. There were vaccine-associated CD4 TCRs across spike, dominant at 160-218 and 743-854. Two AZD1222 administrations were followed by greater Spike-specific TCR breadth and depth.

V lost 7 bases, J lost 5 bases, and 20 bases lay in between. Germline V gene sequence: CDR1 MDHEN, CDR2 SYDVKM. The CDR3 is 15 residues long. As regards this clone: No antigen is known for it.

Data came from immunoSEQ multiplex PCR; TCRdb stores just in-frame clones and leaves some out. The sample lists 75,000 to 100,000 clones; about 90% were seen once. V is TRBV28 and J is TRBJ1-1; D may be TRBD1 (5 bases). This clonotype originated in an adult in good health. The starting material was peripheral blood, obtained on day 0 of AZD1222 vaccination. This CDR3 is CASILGSGGRTEAFF. CDR3 coding DNA: TGTGCCAGCATACTAGGTAGCGGGGGTAGGACTGAAGCTTTCTTT.